Below, 3 T cell receptor beta chains from the same sample are listed, as sequenced in a study of T-cell memory formation after mild COVID-19. TCRdb reanalysed the 5' RACE reads using MiXCR and keeps one entry per CDR3 protein. The data contain about 430,000 distinct CDR3 sequences, roughly 26% of them singletons. The material sequenced was PBMCs or a T cell subset sorted from them (not recorded which). These receptors were collected from an adult woman who had mild COVID-19 (a few samples of this study predate the infection). Cell type and time point are not known.

This clonotype was counted at least ten times. This chain connects TRBV7-6 to TRBJ2-1; D remains ambiguous. Germline V gives CDR1 SGHVS, CDR2 FNYEAQ. The CDR3 contains 14 residues. V was trimmed by 0 bases and J by 11 bases, leaving 14 bases between them. CDR3 region: CASSLAQLDRKQFF. The DNA for the CDR3 is TGTGCCAGCAGCTTAGCGCAGTTAGACCGAAAGCAGTTCTTC.

This chain connects TRBV9 to TRBJ2-5; unclear D gene. This CDR3 has 13 residues. V lost 0 bases and J 4 bases, leaving 7 bases between the germline ends. CDR1 SGDLS and CDR2 YYNGEE come from the germline V gene. The CDR3 DNA follows: TGTGCCAGCAGCGTAGCTACGGGAGAGACCCAGTACTTC. Its translation: CASSVATGETQYF.

This clonotype turned up a few times. V usage is TRBV4-1 and J usage is TRBJ2-6; 7 positions match TRBD1. V lost 6 bases to trimming and J lost 1 base; unmatched junction nucleotides: 9. The CDR3 is made up of 17 amino acids. Germline CDR1 reads MGHRA; CDR2 reads YSYEKL. The chain's CDR3 is CASRQTGSASGANVLTF. In nucleotides, the CDR3 is TGCGCCAGCAGACAGACAGGGTCGGCGTCTGGGGCCAACGTCCTGACTTTC.